This T cell receptor (beta chain) appears in the sequencing data of a study of T-cell memory formation after mild COVID-19. The CDR3 length is 14 residues. V was pared by 0 bases and J by 3 bases, with 9 bases between. CDR1 is SGHAT and CDR2 is FQNNGV in the germline V gene. Libraries for TCRalpha and TCRbeta carried sample barcodes and unique molecular identifiers via 5'RACE. TCRdb reanalysed the 5' RACE reads using MiXCR and keeps one entry per CDR3 protein. There are under 150,000 distinct CDR3 sequences in the sample; about 20% occur only once, and roughly 37% lies in the top ten. Points on this clonotype: The antigen remains unidentified.

Overall study results and limits: Memory sampled before infection contained some responding clones, suggesting cross-reactive memory joined. Among CD4+ contracting clones, most were CM and EM, and CD8+ ones EMRA.

The chain carries TRBV11-2 and TRBJ2-7; D is unresolved. This sequence was found in a young man who had mild COVID-19 (a few samples of this study predate the infection). Cell type and time point are not known. Sequencing input: PBMCs or a T cell subset sorted from them (not recorded which). Here the CDR3 reads CASSLEVGFYEQYF. CDR3 nucleotides: TGTGCCAGCAGCTTAGAGGTCGGGTTCTACGAGCAGTACTTC.